A selection of T cell receptor beta chains follows, all from one sample in a study of shared clonotypes between healthy human individuals. Clones were read by immunoSEQ multiplex PCR, and TCRdb kept only the in-frame ones, dropping some. The sample lists some 2,400,000 clones, around 95% occurring once. Sequenced sample: naive CD4+ T cells sorted from blood. Receptors were obtained from a man aged 18 to 30 in good health. The CDR3 runs from the conserved cysteine through the conserved F or W. Fields, in order: clone size, J gene, V gene, D gene, CDR3 protein, CDR3 DNA. D genes are given only for firm matches. Size is omitted from some rows. Given values are once, few, many or a class for expanded clones.

.,TRBJ2-1,TRBV11-3,.,CASSLGVGSKGEQFF,TGTGCCAGCAGCTTAGGGGTGGGGAGTAAGGGTGAGCAGTTCTTC
.,TRBJ1-3,TRBV7-2,TRBD1,CASSLRTGGAGNTIYF,TGTGCCAGCAGCTTACGGACAGGGGGCGCTGGAAACACCATATATTTT
.,TRBJ2-3,TRBV19,.,CASSAIFGASTDTQYF,TGTGCCAGTAGTGCCATTTTCGGGGCCAGCACAGATACGCAGTATTTT
.,TRBJ1-4,TRBV19,TRBD1,CASSTPQGANEKLFF,TGTGCCAGTAGCACACCTCAGGGGGCTAATGAAAAACTGTTTTTT
.,TRBJ2-6,TRBV18,TRBD1,CASSAGTGNSGANVLTF,TGTGCCAGCTCGGCGGGGACAGGGAATTCTGGGGCCAACGTCCTGACTTTC
.,TRBJ2-5,TRBV10-3,.,CAIAALEETQYF,TGTGCCATCGCGGCGCTGGAAGAGACCCAGTACTTC
.,TRBJ2-2,TRBV18,.,CASSPPAVGELFF,TGTGCCAGCTCACCTCCGGCGGTCGGGGAGCTGTTTTTT
.,TRBJ2-5,TRBV5-6,.,CASSWLDRDNQETQYF,TGTGCCAGCAGCTGGCTCGACCGGGACAACCAAGAGACCCAGTACTTC
.,TRBJ1-4,TRBV5-5,TRBD1,CASSLLTGGNEKLFF,TGTGCCAGCAGCTTGCTTACAGGGGGTAATGAAAAACTGTTTTTT
.,TRBJ1-4,TRBV27,.,CASTNDPTYEKLFF,TGTGCCAGCACCAACGATCCGACCTATGAAAAACTGTTTTTT
few,TRBJ1-1,TRBV30,.,CAWTVGWNTEAFF,TGTGCCTGGACCGTAGGTTGGAACACTGAAGCTTTCTTT
.,TRBJ2-1,TRBV19,TRBD2,CASSTTLAGGNEQFF,TGTGCCAGTAGTACAACACTAGCGGGGGGCAATGAGCAGTTCTTC
.,TRBJ1-3,TRBV5-1,.,CASGAFSGNTIYF,TGCGCCAGCGGGGCCTTCTCTGGAAACACCATATATTTT
.,TRBJ2-7,TRBV7-9,.,CASSPPWAVSYEQYF,TGTGCCAGCAGCCCCCCCTGGGCAGTCTCCTACGAGCAGTACTTC
.,TRBJ1-3,TRBV5-1,TRBD1,CATPSRTGTGAGNTIYF,TGCGCCACCCCCTCAAGGACAGGGACAGGAGCTGGAAACACCATATATTTT
.,TRBJ1-5,TRBV7-2,.,CATGPYNQPQHF,TGTGCCACGGGCCCGTACAATCAGCCCCAGCATTTT
.,TRBJ2-3,TRBV5-1,TRBD2,CASSLTSASGGRADTQYF,TGCGCCAGCAGCTTGACCTCGGCTAGCGGGGGGAGGGCAGATACGCAGTATTTT
.,TRBJ2-1,TRBV10-3,TRBD2,CAIRGGLGYNEQFF,TGTGCCATCCGAGGGGGACTAGGGTACAATGAGCAGTTCTTC
.,TRBJ1-3,TRBV27,.,CASSAVRGNTIYF,TGTGCCAGCAGCGCAGTGAGGGGAAACACCATATATTTT
.,TRBJ1-1,TRBV30,TRBD1,CAWRGQGMPEAFF,TGTGCCTGGAGAGGACAGGGTATGCCTGAAGCTTTCTTT
.,TRBJ2-4,TRBV10-1,TRBD1,CASSDRGLGNIQYF,TGCGCCAGCAGTGACAGGGGGCTCGGAAACATTCAGTACTTC
.,TRBJ2-7,TRBV10-3,TRBD1,CAISFGQGTYEQYF,TGTGCCATCAGCTTCGGACAGGGAACCTACGAGCAGTACTTC
.,TRBJ2-2,TRBV27,TRBD1,CASSPRGTGGVGELFF,TGTGCCAGCAGTCCCAGAGGGACAGGGGGCGTCGGGGAGCTGTTTTTT
.,TRBJ2-2,TRBV15,.,CATSRQGYTGELFF,TGTGCCACCAGCAGACAGGGTTACACCGGGGAGCTGTTTTTT
.,TRBJ1-4,TRBV4-3,.,CASSQAWGEKLFF,TGCGCCAGCAGCCAAGCGTGGGGTGAAAAACTGTTTTTT
.,TRBJ2-5,TRBV18,TRBD2,CASSPERDLGTQYF,TGTGCCAGCTCCCCCGAGCGGGACCTCGGGACCCAGTACTTC
.,TRBJ2-7,TRBV5-1,TRBD1,CASSGQGGYEQYF,TGCGCCAGCAGCGGACAGGGCGGCTACGAGCAGTACTTC
once,TRBJ2-5,TRBV21-1,.,CASSLPWDLGRETQYF,TGTGCCAGCAGCCTTCCGTGGGATTTGGGTCGAGAGACCCAGTACTTC
.,TRBJ1-1,TRBV20-1,.,CSTYRNTEAFF,TGCAGTACGTATAGGAACACTGAAGCTTTCTTT
.,TRBJ2-7,TRBV19,.,CASSIGQTEQYF,TGTGCCAGTAGTATTGGACAGACCGAGCAGTACTTC
once,TRBJ2-3,TRBV10-1,TRBD2,CASRDGTSWPSGNLFCTDTQYF,TGCGCCAGCAGAGACGGGACATCATGGCCTAGCGGGAATCTTTTTTGTACAGATACGCAGTATTTT
.,TRBJ2-7,TRBV10-3,.,CAIQGYASYEQYF,TGTGCCATACAGGGCTATGCCTCCTACGAGCAGTACTTC
.,TRBJ2-3,TRBV18,TRBD2,CASSPWAGGSGGITDTQYF,TGTGCCAGCTCACCGTGGGCGGGAGGAAGCGGGGGCATCACAGATACGCAGTATTTT
.,TRBJ1-5,TRBV5-8,TRBD1,CASHTSQGGSNQPQHF,TGTGCCAGCCATACATCACAGGGGGGTAGCAATCAGCCCCAGCATTTT
.,TRBJ2-6,TRBV30,.,CAWSVRLLSSGANVLTF,TGTGCCTGGAGTGTGAGACTGTTGTCATCTGGGGCCAACGTCCTGACTTTC
once,TRBJ2-5,TRBV18,TRBD2,CASSLTSGGQETQYF,TGTGCCAGCTCACTGACATCGGGGGGGCAAGAGACCCAGTACTTC
.,TRBJ2-5,TRBV7-9,.,CASSPQTGGWETQYF,TGTGCCAGCAGCCCCCAAACGGGGGGCTGGGAGACCCAGTACTTC
once,TRBJ2-5,TRBV7-9,.,CASSLKQAAQYF,TGTGCCAGCAGCTTAAAACAGGCCGCCCAGTACTTC
.,TRBJ1-2,TRBV5-6,.,CASSLASYGYTF,TGTGCCAGCAGCTTGGCTTCTTATGGCTACACCTTC
once,TRBJ2-1,TRBV11-2,.,CASSLERGEQFF,TGTGCCAGCAGCTTAGAGAGGGGTGAGCAGTTCTTC